This TCR beta chain was observed in a study of blood T cell repertoires in COVID-19. Whole-study context: Specimens from acute and convalescent COVID-19 originated in the United States, Italy and Spain. Nucleic acid was either cDNA or gDNA, and it came from T cells, B-cell-depleted T cells, or PBMCs.

Libraries were prepared by immunoSEQ multiplex PCR; TCRdb keeps only in-frame clonotypes and omits some of them. Of 100,000 to 150,000 clones listed, 85% are singletons. This CDR3 is built from 14 residues. Between the trimmed V and J ends, which lost 4 bases and 3 bases, there was a span of 10 bases. CDR1 is MNHEY and CDR2 is SMNVEV in the germline V gene (reference sequence). The chain recombines TRBV27 with TRBJ1-5; D might be TRBD1 (5 bases). The TCR comes from an older man with active or convalescent COVID-19. Sequenced: peripheral blood. The CDR3 protein is CASSSRGYNQPQHF. As DNA, the CDR3 is TGTGCCAGCAGTTCTAGGGGTTACAATCAGCCCCAGCATTTT.